The next 23 T cell receptor beta chains were all read from a single sample in a study of cytomegalovirus exposure and HLA in healthy donors. Sequenced by immunoSEQ multiplex PCR; TCRdb stores in-frame clones only, minus some. The data contain approximately 200,000 clones, just over 85% of them singletons. Sequences were obtained from PBMCs. All receptors come from a woman in her late teens or twenties in good health and CMV-seronegative.

This chain connects TRBV6-4 to TRBJ2-6; perhaps TRBD1 as D (6 bases). This CDR3 contains 17 residues. Trimming removed 9 bases from V and 0 bases from J, with 18 bases in between. Germline CDR1 and CDR2: MRHNA and SNTAGT. The CDR3 loop is CARIGQRKDSGANVLTF. As DNA, the CDR3 is TGTGCCAGAATAGGACAGCGAAAAGACTCTGGGGCCAACGTCCTGACTTTC.

The J gene is TRBJ2-1, the V gene TRBV4-3; maybe TRBD1 (6 bases). The CDR3 is 13 amino acids. The ends were cut back, 0 bases at V and 15 bases at J, with 15 bases in the middle. The germline CDR1 and CDR2 sequences are LGHNA and YSLEER. As DNA, the CDR3 is TGCGCCAGCAGCCAAGATCGTGGGACACGCCCGTTCTTC. Its protein product is CASSQDRGTRPFF.

This clone has only one observation. The genes are TRBV18 and TRBJ2-7; D is unresolved. V was trimmed by 3 bases and J by 3 bases, leaving 3 bases between them. This CDR3 has 11 residues. Germline V CDR1 and CDR2: KGHSH, LQKENI. CDR3 nucleotide sequence: TGTGCCAGCTCACCCGGCTACGAGCAGTACTTC. Protein: CASSPGYEQYF.

This clone has only one observation. The genes are TRBV4-3 and TRBJ2-1; a possible D gene is TRBD2 (6 bases). There are 14 residues in the CDR3. The V gene lost 1 base and the J gene lost 8 bases, with 12 bases spanning the gap. Germline-derived CDR1 and CDR2 are LGHNA and YSLEER. The CDR3 sequence is CASSQVVAVDEQFF. The CDR3 coding sequence is TGCGCCAGCAGCCAAGTGGTAGCGGTGGATGAGCAGTTCTTC.

The chain joins TRBV7-2 to TRBJ2-7; 11 nucleotides align to TRBD1. This CDR3 comprises 15 residues. Per germline, CDR1 SGHTA and CDR2 FQGNSA. The J segment lost 3 bases and the V segment lost 5 bases, leaving 6 bases of the junction unmatched. CDR3 sequence reads: CASSVPGTGGYEQYF. The DNA of the CDR3 is TGTGCCAGCAGCGTCCCCGGGACAGGGGGCTACGAGCAGTACTTC.

The chain recombines TRBV6-6 with TRBJ1-1; 9 nucleotides agree with TRBD1. V shed 0 bases, J shed 5 bases, and the junction held 7 bases outside the gene matches. The length of the CDR3 is 16 residues. Germline V lookup: CDR1 MNHNY, CDR2 SVGAGI (reference sequence). CDR3 sequence: CASSYSIVTGGTEAFF. The CDR3 DNA follows: TGTGCCAGCAGTTACTCGATAGTGACAGGGGGTACTGAAGCTTTCTTT.

This chain uses TRBV27 with TRBJ2-3; no clear D. Germline loops: CDR1 MNHEY, CDR2 SMNVEV (reference sequence). CDR3 length: 15 amino acids. V lost 1 base and J lost 3, with 11 bases in between. CDR3 nucleotide sequence: TGTGCCAGCAGTTTATACCTCGGTCTAACAGATACGCAGTATTTT. It encodes CASSLYLGLTDTQYF.

Only a few counts were recorded for this clone. The genes are TRBV11-1 and TRBJ2-7, with TRBD2 matching 12 bases. CDR1 and CDR2 (germline): SGHAT, FQDESV (reference sequence). The J segment lost 3 bases and the V segment lost 4 bases, leaving 4 bases of the junction unmatched. The CDR3 sequence is 15 residues long. The CDR3 is CASSSGLAGRYEQYF. The CDR3 nucleotides read TGTGCCAGCAGCTCGGGACTAGCGGGCCGCTACGAGCAGTACTTC.

The rearrangement links TRBV10-3 to TRBJ2-3; weak D call: TRBD2 (5 bases). Germline CDR1 and CDR2: ENHRY and SYGVKD. The CDR3 sequence is 18 residues long. Trimming took 3 bases from V and 1 from J, leaving 20 bases between them. For the CDR3, the DNA is TGTGCCATCAGTGAAAGGAGCGGTTGGGTCGGGGGCACAGATACGCAGTATTTT. This sequence encodes CAISERSGWVGGTDTQYF.

The DNA of the CDR3 is TGTGCCAGCAGTATTCTAGGCTCTCCGGGGACCCAGTACTTC. This sequence encodes CASSILGSPGTQYF. The V and J genes are TRBV2 and TRBJ2-5; D remains ambiguous. With 5 bases removed from V and 7 bases from J, the gap between germline ends came to 17 bases. Germline CDR1 and CDR2: SNHLY and FYNNEI. CDR3 length equals 14 residues.

The chain has TRBV6-1 and TRBJ1-3; D is possibly TRBD1 (5 bases). With 5 bases removed from V and 3 bases from J, the gap between germline ends came to 14 bases. CDR1 and CDR2 from the germline V gene are MNHNS and SASEGT. This CDR3 contains 15 residues. CDR3: CASSPQSGFGNTIYF. CDR3 bases: TGTGCCAGCAGTCCCCAGTCAGGGTTTGGAAACACCATATATTTT.

This CDR3 is CASSLSGTGSEKLFF. The CDR3 region has the DNA TGCGCCAGCAGCTTGTCAGGGACAGGGAGTGAAAAACTGTTTTTT. J is TRBJ1-4 and V is TRBV5-1, with 9 bases that match TRBD1. CDR3 length: 15 residues. In germline, CDR1 is SGHRS, CDR2 YFSETQ. With 1 base clipped from V and 7 bases from J, the junction kept 5 bases outside the gene matches.

The rearrangement links TRBV10-3 to TRBJ1-3, with 7 bases lining up with TRBD1. Germline V gene data show CDR1 as ENHRY and CDR2 as SYGVKD. V lost 7 bases and J lost 6; bases outside the gene matches: 15. The CDR3 totals 16 residues. The CDR3 loop reads CAITAQGKGNENTIYF. The DNA of the CDR3 is TGTGCCATCACTGCACAGGGGAAGGGGAATGAAAACACCATATATTTT.

This clone has only a few counts. At the DNA level, this CDR3 is encoded by other sequences in the same sample as well. The rearrangement links TRBV5-1 to TRBJ1-1, with 9 bases lining up with TRBD1. From germline, CDR1 is SGHRS and CDR2 YFSETQ. J gave up 5 bases and V 0 bases, and 2 bases lay outside the gene matches. The CDR3 is made up of 14 amino acids. The CDR3 sequence: CASSLGQGGTEAFF. The CDR3 region has the DNA TGCGCCAGCAGCTTGGGACAGGGGGGAACTGAAGCTTTCTTT.

The chain joins TRBV10-3 to TRBJ2-7; possible D gene TRBD1, 5 bases. The CDR3 has 14 amino acids. Germline lookup yields CDR1 ENHRY and CDR2 SYGVKD. V was clipped by 0 bases and J by 2 bases, with 8 bases between them. DNA for the CDR3: TGTGCCATCAGTGAGTCAGGGGCTCCCTACGAGCAGTACTTC. The encoded protein is CAISESGAPYEQYF.

The chain recombines TRBV10-2 with TRBJ2-7; 8 bases fit TRBD2. Losses at the gene ends were 3 bases for V and 4 bases for J; bases not matched to a gene: 2. Germline V gene sequence: CDR1 WSHSY, CDR2 SAAADI. CDR3 size: 13 residues. This chain's CDR3 is CASSDSGNYEQYF. The DNA for the CDR3 is TGCGCCAGCAGTGATAGCGGGAATTACGAGCAGTACTTC.

V gene TRBV4-2 combines with J gene TRBJ2-1, with D perhaps matching TRBD2 (6 bases). Trimming left V 0 bases short and J 4 bases short, with 19 bases between. Germline assignment: CDR1 LGHNA and CDR2 YNFKEQ. The CDR3 is 18 residues long. The chain's CDR3 is CASSQESKRVAAYNEQFF. CDR3 bases: TGTGCCAGCAGCCAAGAGTCGAAGAGGGTAGCGGCTTACAATGAGCAGTTCTTC.

This clone has only one observation. This chain uses TRBV7-9 with TRBJ1-5; 7 nucleotides match TRBD1. The CDR3 covers 15 residues. V gave up 5 bases and J gave up 1 base; unmatched junction bases: 5. The germline CDR1 and CDR2 sequences are SEHNR and FQNEAQ (reference sequence). CDR3 sequence: CASSRGQTSNQPQHF. The CDR3 DNA sequence: TGTGCCAGCAGCCGGGGACAGACAAGCAATCAGCCCCAGCATTTT.

J is TRBJ2-7 and V is TRBV29-1; D perhaps matches TRBD1 (6 bases). V gave up 4 bases and J gave up 2 bases, with 9 bases separating them. Germline CDR1 reads SQVTM; CDR2 reads ANQGSEA. The CDR3 is 12 amino acids. The CDR3 reads CSVVWDTYEQYF. The CDR3 coding sequence is TGCAGCGTTGTCTGGGACACCTACGAGCAGTACTTC.

This clone was counted between two and nine times. V is TRBV7-6 and J is TRBJ1-3, with TRBD1 as a possible D gene (5 bases). The length of the CDR3 is 14 residues. Looked up from germline, CDR1 is SGHVS and CDR2 is FNYEAQ. V gave up 1 base and J gave up 7 bases, with 11 bases separating them. In DNA, the CDR3 is TGTGCCAGCAGCTTAGGCAGGGTCGCGAACACCATATATTTT. Its translation: CASSLGRVANTIYF.

The gene calls are TRBV6-1 and TRBJ1-5, with D perhaps TRBD1 (5 bases). The CDR3 contains 13 residues. Deletions cut 4 bases from V and 5 bases from J, with 9 bases between. The germline V gene has CDR1 MNHNS and CDR2 SASEGT. In DNA form, the CDR3 reads TGTGCCAGCAGTGGACAGACAGATCAGCCCCAGCATTTT. Protein sequence: CASSGQTDQPQHF.

V gene TRBV28 combines with J gene TRBJ2-3; D unresolved. V shed 5 bases and J shed 1 base, with 16 bases lying between them. The CDR3 covers 16 residues. The germline V gene encodes CDR1 MDHEN and CDR2 SYDVKM. The CDR3, as DNA: TGTGCCAGCAGTGTGGCCTCCCCAGAGGGCACAGATACGCAGTATTTT. It is translated as CASSVASPEGTDTQYF.

The chain carries TRBV2 and TRBJ2-5; tentatively, D is TRBD2 (5 bases). The germline V gene encodes CDR1 SNHLY and CDR2 FYNNEI. The CDR3 sequence is 13 residues long. Between the trimmed V and J ends, which lost 3 bases and 8 bases, there was a span of 13 bases. The CDR3 region is CASSEVLPGTQYF. CDR3 DNA sequence: TGTGCCAGCAGTGAGGTCCTCCCGGGAACCCAGTACTTC.